One sample yielded the 21 T cell receptor beta chains listed below, sequenced in a study of T cell responses to AZD1222 COVID-19 vaccine. The assay was immunoSEQ multiplex PCR, and TCRdb's table has in-frame clones only and misses some. In the table there are about 110,000 clones, roughly 88% of which are singletons. The material was peripheral blood, obtained on day 0 of AZD1222 vaccination. The receptors shown here come from an adult in good health.

The chain has TRBV7-8 and TRBJ2-1, with a tentative D call TRBD2 (6 bases). The CDR3 is 16 amino acids. V was clipped by 5 bases and J by 9 bases, with 23 bases between them. In germline, CDR1 is SGHVS, CDR2 FQNEAQ. As DNA, the CDR3 is TGTGCCAGCAGCGAGAAATGGGACTCCTCGGGTTTTGAGCAGTTCTTC. Translating gives CASSEKWDSSGFEQFF.

The CDR3 spells CASSFPGQLTSEQFF. CDR3 coding DNA: TGTGCCAGCAGCTTTCCAGGGCAGCTAACTAGTGAGCAGTTCTTC. The V gene is TRBV5-5, the J gene TRBJ2-1; tentatively, D is TRBD1 or TRBD2 (5 bases each). Trimming shortened V by 2 bases and J by 9 bases, and 18 bases separated the two germline ends. The germline V gene encodes CDR1 SGHKS and CDR2 YYEKEE (reference sequence). This CDR3 is built from 15 residues.

The J gene is TRBJ1-3, the V gene TRBV10-3; 7 positions match TRBD1. With 0 bases clipped from V and 4 bases from J, the junction kept 3 bases outside the gene matches. CDR3 length: 15 residues. Germline-derived CDR1 and CDR2 are ENHRY and SYGVKD. CDR3 sequence: CAISESKDRGNTIYF. The CDR3 region has the DNA TGTGCCATCAGTGAGTCCAAGGACAGGGGAAACACCATATATTTT.

CDR3 protein: CASSRDRRTEAFF. CDR3 DNA: TGTGCCAGCAGCCGAGACAGGAGGACTGAAGCTTTCTTT. The V and J genes are TRBV7-9 and TRBJ1-1; TRBD1 is a possible D gene (6 bases). The germline gives CDR1 SEHNR, CDR2 FQNEAQ (reference sequence). Trimming took 5 bases from V and 5 from J, leaving 12 bases between them. CDR3 length: 13 residues.

The chain links TRBV13 to TRBJ2-7; the match to TRBD1 covers 11 bases. This CDR3 comprises 14 residues. The junction had 2 bases not matched to a gene; V was cut back by 3 bases and J by 4 bases. Germline lookup yields CDR1 PRHDT and CDR2 FYEKMQ (reference sequence). CDR3 sequence (DNA): TGTGCCAGCAGCTTGGGACAGGGGGGATACGAGCAGTACTTC. This sequence encodes CASSLGQGGYEQYF.

The chain joins TRBV2 to TRBJ1-4, with 7 bases fitting TRBD1. J lost 10 bases, V lost 7 bases, and 9 bases had no gene match. The germline V gene encodes CDR1 SNHLY and CDR2 FYNNEI. The CDR3 has 13 amino acids. In DNA form, the CDR3 reads TGTGCCAGCACCGAGACAGGGTCGGGAAAACTGTTTTTT. This gives the protein CASTETGSGKLFF. The full variable domain, with the rest looked up from reference TRBV2 and TRBJ1-4, is EPEVTQTPSHQVTQMGQEVILRCVPISNHLYFYWYRQILGQKVEFLVSFYNNEISEKSEIFDDQFSVERPDGSNFTLKIRSTKLEDSAMYFCASTETGSGKLFFGSGTQLSVL.

The V gene is TRBV4-3, the J gene TRBJ1-3, with D possibly matching TRBD1 (6 bases). Germline V lookup: CDR1 LGHNA, CDR2 YSLEER. The length of the CDR3 is 17 residues. Trimming took off 1 base at V and 4 bases at J, with 17 bases between the two ends. DNA of the CDR3: TGCGCCAGCAGCCAAGCGGCGGGATCGGGGGCAGGAAACACCATATATTTT. Encoded protein: CASSQAAGSGAGNTIYF.

The rearrangement joins TRBV6-5 to TRBJ2-7; D is undetermined. The V and J ends lost 4 bases and 2 bases respectively, with 9 bases between them. The CDR3 covers 13 residues. Germline values: CDR1 MNHEY, CDR2 SVGAGI. The CDR3 coding sequence is TGTGCCAGCAGTTCTGTTGGGCCCTACGAGCAGTACTTC. Protein product: CASSSVGPYEQYF.

The chain combines TRBV3-1 (or the pseudogene TRBV3-2) with TRBJ1-2, with TRBD1 as a possible D gene (6 bases). CDR3 size: 14 residues. The germline V gene encodes CDR1 LGHDT and CDR2 YNNKEL (reference sequence). V shed 1 base and J shed 6 bases, with 12 bases lying between them. The CDR3 spells CASSQADRSHGYTF. CDR3 in DNA: TGTGCCAGCAGCCAAGCAGACAGGAGTCATGGCTACACCTTC.

The J gene is TRBJ2-1, the V gene TRBV7-2, with D possibly TRBD2 on 5 matching bases. The V gene lost 4 bases and the J gene lost 3 bases, with 7 bases spanning the gap. This CDR3 contains 13 residues. The germline gives CDR1 SGHTA, CDR2 FQGNSA. CDR3 loop: CASSSTSYNEQFF. CDR3 bases: TGTGCCAGCAGCTCTACTAGCTACAATGAGCAGTTCTTC.

The chain links TRBV7-7 to TRBJ2-1, with 13 bases that match TRBD2. Germline V gene sequence: CDR1 SSHAT, CDR2 FNYEAQ (reference sequence). V lost 5 bases, J lost 10 bases, and 8 bases stayed unmatched. The CDR3 consists of 15 residues. The CDR3 protein is CASSRTSGGLEEQFF. The CDR3 DNA sequence: TGTGCCAGCAGCAGGACTAGCGGGGGCCTAGAAGAGCAGTTCTTC. The full variable domain, completed using reference TRBV7-7 and TRBJ2-1, is GAGVSQSPRYKVTKRGQDVTLRCDPISSHATLYWYQQALGQGPEFLTYFNYEAQPDKSGLPSDRFSAERPEGSISTLTIQRTEQRDSAMYRCASSRTSGGLEEQFFGPGTRLTVL.

This clone was detected only once. This chain joins TRBV7-9 and TRBJ1-2; no reliable D call. CDR3 length: 14 residues. The V and J ends lost 5 bases and 4 bases respectively, with 14 bases between them. Germline CDR1 SEHNR, CDR2 FQNEAQ (reference sequence). DNA for the CDR3: TGTGCCAGCAGCAACCAAGCTGGGCTCTATGGCTACACCTTC. Residues: CASSNQAGLYGYTF. Full variable domain (rest looked up from reference TRBV7-9 and TRBJ1-2): DTGVSQNPRHKITKRGQNVTFRCDPISEHNRLYWYRQTLGQGPEFLTYFQNEAQLEKSRLLSDRFSAERPKGSFSTLEIQRTEQGDSAMYLCASSNQAGLYGYTFGSGTRLTVV.

The rearrangement uses TRBV6-5 and TRBJ1-5; 7 nucleotides match TRBD1. Germline CDR1 is MNHEY and CDR2 is SVGAGI. This CDR3 has 12 residues. The CDR3 loop reads CGARTGNQPQHF. Written as DNA, the CDR3 is TGTGGAGCTAGGACAGGAAATCAGCCCCAGCATTTT.

The chain uses TRBV7-9 and TRBJ1-1, with a possible D match to TRBD1 (5 bases). V was clipped by 3 bases and J by 6 bases, with 17 bases between them. From germline, CDR1 is SEHNR and CDR2 FQNEAQ (reference sequence). There are 15 residues in the CDR3. The DNA of the CDR3 is TGTGCCAGCAGCTTTTCCCCTCCCAGGGTTGCTGAAGCTTTCTTT. It yields the protein CASSFSPPRVAEAFF.

This clone occurred once. The chain uses TRBV4-2 and TRBJ1-5; D gene unclear. The CDR3 runs to 15 residues. V dropped 0 bases and J dropped 5 bases, with 11 bases sitting between them. The germline V gene encodes CDR1 LGHNA and CDR2 YNFKEQ. The CDR3 nucleotides are TGTGCCAGCAGCCAAGATGGGTCCAATTATCAGCCCCAGCATTTT. This translates into CASSQDGSNYQPQHF.

V usage is TRBV19 and J usage is TRBJ1-3, with a possible D match to TRBD1 (6 bases). V lost 6 bases, J lost 2 bases, and 11 bases lay in between. Per the germline V gene, CDR1 is LNHDA and CDR2 is SQIVND (reference sequence). The length of the CDR3 is 14 residues. The CDR3 DNA reads as TGTGCCAGTAGGCTGGACAGTACTGGAAACACCATATATTTT. This encodes CASRLDSTGNTIYF.

The V gene is TRBV6-5, the J gene TRBJ1-3, with D tentatively TRBD1 (6 bases). V was pared by 5 bases and J by 1 base, with 9 bases between. Germline CDR1 MNHEY, CDR2 SVGAGI. This CDR3 is 14 amino acids long. The CDR3 reads CASSQTGSGNTIYF. CDR3 nucleotide sequence: TGTGCCAGCAGTCAGACAGGATCTGGAAACACCATATATTTT.

The J gene is TRBJ1-2, the V gene TRBV5-1; D not certain. Trimming left V 2 bases short and J 5 bases short, with 7 bases between. Germline loops: CDR1 SGHRS, CDR2 YFSETQ. The CDR3 totals 12 residues. The CDR3 loop is CASSFGEYGYTF. The CDR3 DNA is TGCGCCAGCAGCTTCGGGGAATATGGCTACACCTTC.

V and J are TRBV19 and TRBJ1-1, with TRBD1 as a possible D gene (6 bases). The CDR3 runs to 14 residues. Germline V gives CDR1 LNHDA, CDR2 SQIVND (reference sequence). V lost 1 base to trimming and J lost 4 bases, with 10 bases between them. The CDR3 is CASSIGGGPTEAFF. Written as DNA, the CDR3 is TGTGCCAGTAGTATAGGTGGGGGCCCCACTGAAGCTTTCTTT.

This chain links TRBV7-4 with TRBJ1-3; D is unclear. The V end was cut by 5 bases, the J end by 5 bases, with 22 bases between. CDR1 and CDR2 from the germline V gene are SGHVT and SQSDAQ. The CDR3 length is 17 residues. CDR3 nucleotides: TGTGCCAGCAGCCTCTTTTCTGAGCCGGGCCCAAGAAACACCATATATTTT. This gives the protein CASSLFSEPGPRNTIYF.

The rearrangement uses TRBV4-1 and TRBJ2-1; a weak D match, TRBD2 (6 bases). The CDR3 runs to 16 residues. In germline, CDR1 is MGHRA, CDR2 YSYEKL. V lost 0 bases, J lost 0 bases, and 9 bases lay in between. For the CDR3, the DNA is TGCGCCAGCAGCCAAGAGGGACTCCGCTCCTACAATGAGCAGTTCTTC. Residues: CASSQEGLRSYNEQFF.